This T cell receptor beta chain was documented in a study of cytomegalovirus exposure and HLA in healthy donors. This clone has just one count. The target antigen is unknown. General study results and limits: Researchers counted 164 TCR beta chains as cytomegalovirus-associated. A later analysis appeared to link common viral pathogens to several of the most significant clusters.

The CDR3 covers 15 residues. Germline CDR1 reads SGHNT; CDR2 reads YYREEE (reference sequence). V lost 4 bases, J lost 5 bases, and 7 bases stayed unmatched. 13 Jbeta primers and 60 Vbeta primers were used for the PCR. The assay was immunoSEQ multiplex PCR, and TCRdb's table has in-frame clones only and misses some. Of some 140,000 clones listed, 70% to 80% are singletons. The sequence derives from a female donor in good health and CMV-seronegative. Material for sequencing was PBMCs. The rearrangement uses TRBV5-4 and TRBJ1-5; 9 bases align to TRBD1. The CDR3 protein is CASSRTGAGDQPQHF. CDR3 DNA sequence: TGTGCCAGCAGCCGGACAGGGGCTGGTGATCAGCCCCAGCATTTT.